The rows below give T cell receptor beta chains drawn from one sample of a study of cytomegalovirus exposure and HLA in healthy donors. Sequenced by immunoSEQ multiplex PCR; TCRdb stores in-frame clones only, minus some. Of under 150,000 clones listed, about 79% were seen once; the top ten hold about 1.7%. Sequenced sample: PBMCs. The receptors were sampled from a woman in her 30s in good health and CMV-seronegative. Each CDR3 is given with its conserved first and last residue. Fields, in order: D gene, V gene, clone size, CDR3 length, J gene, CDR3 protein, CDR3 DNA. D genes are given only for firm matches. Expanded clones are given a class, and other clones once, few, many or no size at all.

d_call: NA; v_call: TRBV13; clone_size: NA; cdr3_length: 14; j_call: TRBJ1-1; cdr3_aa: CASSPIRGNTEAFF; cdr3_nt: TGTGCCAGCAGCCCGATCAGGGGTAACACTGAAGCTTTCTTT
d_call: NA; v_call: TRBV19; clone_size: NA; cdr3_length: 14; j_call: TRBJ2-7; cdr3_aa: CASSIRTTGYEQYF; cdr3_nt: TGTGCCAGTAGTATAAGGACAACAGGCTACGAGCAGTACTTC
d_call: NA; v_call: TRBV6-5; clone_size: NA; cdr3_length: 13; j_call: TRBJ1-5; cdr3_aa: CASSYSSNQPQHF; cdr3_nt: TGTGCCAGCAGTTACTCCTCCAATCAGCCCCAGCATTTT
d_call: NA; v_call: TRBV7-2; clone_size: once; cdr3_length: 18; j_call: TRBJ1-1; cdr3_aa: CASSLAVFQGIGPTEAFF; cdr3_nt: TGTGCCAGCAGCTTAGCGGTCTTTCAGGGGATCGGGCCGACTGAAGCTTTCTTT
d_call: TRBD1; v_call: TRBV4-1; clone_size: NA; cdr3_length: 15; j_call: TRBJ1-6; cdr3_aa: CASSQATGDNSPLHF; cdr3_nt: TGCGCCAGCAGCCAAGCGACAGGGGACAATTCACCCCTCCACTTT
d_call: TRBD2; v_call: TRBV11-3; clone_size: NA; cdr3_length: 15; j_call: TRBJ2-2; cdr3_aa: CASQRGSPNTGELFF; cdr3_nt: TGTGCCAGCCAGCGGGGGAGTCCGAACACCGGGGAGCTGTTTTTT
d_call: NA; v_call: TRBV7-3; clone_size: NA; cdr3_length: 13; j_call: TRBJ1-1; cdr3_aa: CASSLSMNTEAFF; cdr3_nt: TGTGCCAGCAGCTTAAGTATGAACACTGAAGCTTTCTTT
d_call: TRBD1; v_call: TRBV11-3; clone_size: once; cdr3_length: 15; j_call: TRBJ1-4; cdr3_aa: CASSPQKGAGEKLFF; cdr3_nt: TGTGCCAGCAGCCCCCAGAAGGGGGCGGGCGAAAAACTGTTTTTT
d_call: TRBD1; v_call: TRBV7-2; clone_size: once; cdr3_length: 16; j_call: TRBJ2-7; cdr3_aa: CASSLDLGQGRPEQYF; cdr3_nt: TGTGCCAGCAGCTTAGACCTAGGACAGGGAAGACCCGAGCAGTACTTC
d_call: NA; v_call: TRBV5-1; clone_size: NA; cdr3_length: 15; j_call: TRBJ2-7; cdr3_aa: CASSLEYGGFYEQYF; cdr3_nt: TGCGCCAGCAGCTTGGAATATGGGGGCTTCTACGAGCAGTACTTC
d_call: NA; v_call: TRBV19; clone_size: NA; cdr3_length: 13; j_call: TRBJ1-5; cdr3_aa: CASSMTGNQPQHF; cdr3_nt: TGTGCCAGTAGTATGACAGGCAATCAGCCCCAGCATTTT
d_call: TRBD1; v_call: TRBV30; clone_size: NA; cdr3_length: 16; j_call: TRBJ1-2; cdr3_aa: CAWSVPSGGQGLGYTF; cdr3_nt: TGTGCCTGGAGTGTACCTTCCGGCGGACAGGGACTTGGCTACACCTTC
d_call: NA; v_call: TRBV6-5; clone_size: NA; cdr3_length: 16; j_call: TRBJ1-2; cdr3_aa: CASSYSWTDFNYGYTF; cdr3_nt: TGTGCCAGCAGTTACTCGTGGACAGACTTTAACTATGGCTACACCTTC
d_call: TRBD1; v_call: TRBV5-1; clone_size: NA; cdr3_length: 14; j_call: TRBJ1-2; cdr3_aa: CASRSTGGDYGYTF; cdr3_nt: TGCGCCAGCAGGAGCACAGGGGGCGACTATGGCTACACCTTC
d_call: TRBD2; v_call: TRBV4-1; clone_size: NA; cdr3_length: 16; j_call: TRBJ2-7; cdr3_aa: CASSQALTSGFYEQYF; cdr3_nt: TGCGCCAGCAGCCAAGCTTTGACTAGCGGCTTCTACGAGCAGTACTTC
d_call: TRBD1; v_call: TRBV27; clone_size: few; cdr3_length: 13; j_call: TRBJ1-1; cdr3_aa: CASSFLGGPEAFF; cdr3_nt: TGTGCCAGCAGTTTTTTAGGGGGCCCTGAAGCTTTCTTT
d_call: NA; v_call: TRBV6-5; clone_size: few; cdr3_length: 13; j_call: TRBJ1-1; cdr3_aa: CASSYSTGSEAFF; cdr3_nt: TGTGCCAGCAGTTACTCGACTGGGTCTGAAGCTTTCTTT
d_call: TRBD1; v_call: TRBV5-4; clone_size: once; cdr3_length: 15; j_call: TRBJ2-5; cdr3_aa: CASSLVDRYQETQYF; cdr3_nt: TGTGCCAGCAGCTTGGTGGACAGGTACCAAGAGACCCAGTACTTC
d_call: NA; v_call: TRBV4-1; clone_size: NA; cdr3_length: 15; j_call: TRBJ2-7; cdr3_aa: CASSQDDRSSYEQYF; cdr3_nt: TGCGCCAGCAGCCAAGACGACAGAAGCTCCTACGAGCAGTACTTC
d_call: TRBD1; v_call: TRBV5-6; clone_size: once; cdr3_length: 13; j_call: TRBJ2-5; cdr3_aa: CASSRDSQETQYF; cdr3_nt: TGTGCCAGCAGCCGGGACAGCCAAGAGACCCAGTACTTC
d_call: TRBD1; v_call: TRBV6-5; clone_size: NA; cdr3_length: 16; j_call: TRBJ1-1; cdr3_aa: CASSFLATGRNTEAFF; cdr3_nt: TGTGCCAGCAGTTTTCTCGCGACAGGGAGGAACACTGAAGCTTTCTTT
d_call: NA; v_call: TRBV9; clone_size: NA; cdr3_length: 13; j_call: TRBJ2-1; cdr3_aa: CASSTDFGGEQFF; cdr3_nt: TGTGCCAGCAGCACCGATTTCGGAGGTGAGCAGTTCTTC
d_call: NA; v_call: TRBV19; clone_size: NA; cdr3_length: 13; j_call: TRBJ1-1; cdr3_aa: CASSISTETGTFF; cdr3_nt: TGTGCCAGTAGTATTAGTACAGAAACGGGGACTTTCTTT
d_call: NA; v_call: TRBV4-1; clone_size: NA; cdr3_length: 16; j_call: TRBJ1-5; cdr3_aa: CASSQPRSVSNQPQHF; cdr3_nt: TGCGCCAGCAGCCAGCCGCGTAGCGTCAGCAATCAGCCCCAGCATTTT
d_call: TRBD1; v_call: TRBV27; clone_size: NA; cdr3_length: 16; j_call: TRBJ1-4; cdr3_aa: CASSLGPGQGAEKLFF; cdr3_nt: TGTGCCAGCAGTTTAGGACCGGGACAGGGGGCGGAGAAACTGTTTTTT
d_call: NA; v_call: TRBV6-5; clone_size: NA; cdr3_length: 12; j_call: TRBJ2-1; cdr3_aa: CASSYRGIGQFF; cdr3_nt: TGTGCCAGCAGTTACAGGGGGATAGGGCAGTTCTTC